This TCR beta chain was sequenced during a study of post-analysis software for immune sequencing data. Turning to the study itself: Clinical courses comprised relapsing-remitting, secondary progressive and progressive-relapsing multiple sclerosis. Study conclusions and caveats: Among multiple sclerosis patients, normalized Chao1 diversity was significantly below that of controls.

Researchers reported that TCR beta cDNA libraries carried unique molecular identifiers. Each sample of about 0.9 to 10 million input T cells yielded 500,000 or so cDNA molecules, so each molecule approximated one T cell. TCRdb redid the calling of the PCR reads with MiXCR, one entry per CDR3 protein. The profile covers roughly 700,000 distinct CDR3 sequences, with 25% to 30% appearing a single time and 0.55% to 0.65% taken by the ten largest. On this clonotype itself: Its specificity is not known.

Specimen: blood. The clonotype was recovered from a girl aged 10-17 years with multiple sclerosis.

Here the CDR3 reads CASGPGMRQYF. The CDR3 DNA sequence: TGTGCCAGTGGGCCGGGAATGAGGCAGTACTTC. The chain employs TRBV9 and TRBJ2-5; weak D call: TRBD2 (5 bases). V gave up 8 bases and J gave up 11 bases, with 16 bases separating them. CDR1 is SGDLS, CDR2 YYNGEE, per germline. This CDR3 comprises 11 residues.